Following are 21 T cell receptor beta chains from one sample sequenced in a study of blood T cell repertoires in COVID-19. Profiling relied on immunoSEQ multiplex PCR, and the TCRdb table lists in-frame clones only, not all of them. The sample includes 270,000 or so clones, 80% to 95% of them seen just once. Sequenced sample: PBMCs or T cells enriched from blood (not recorded which). These receptors were taken from a man aged 40-49 years who had been exposed to COVID-19.

This chain links TRBV28 with TRBJ2-1; D uncertain. CDR3 size: 14 residues. Germline V gene data show CDR1 as MDHEN and CDR2 as SYDVKM. The V end was cut by 2 bases, the J end by 0 bases, with 5 bases between. CDR3 sequence reads: CASSLPSSYNEQFF. The CDR3 bases are TGTGCCAGCAGTTTACCGAGCTCCTACAATGAGCAGTTCTTC.

Points on this clone: Compared with germline, one end of the junction differs, possibly owing to a read error. The V gene is TRBV7-7, the J gene TRBJ2-5; 9 positions match TRBD1. Germline CDR1 SSHAT, CDR2 FNYEAQ (reference sequence). The CDR3 runs 15 residues. CDR3 amino acids: CASSVTGGIGETQYF. In DNA form, the CDR3 reads TGTGCTAGCAGCGTAACAGGGGGCATAGGAGAGACCCAGTACTTC.

This chain connects TRBV11-3 to TRBJ2-7, with TRBD2 identical over 8 bases. Trimming removed 5 bases from V and 5 bases from J; junction bases left unmatched: 5. The CDR3 sequence is 13 residues long. In germline, CDR1 is SGHNT, CDR2 YENEEA. The DNA of the CDR3 is TGTGCCAGCAGCCAATCGGGGGGGCACGAGCAGTACTTC. As protein: CASSQSGGHEQYF. The full variable domain, with the rest looked up from reference TRBV11-3 and TRBJ2-7, is EAGVVQSPRYKIIEKKQPVAFWCNPISGHNTLYWYLQNLGQGPELLIRYENEEAVDDSQLPKDRFSAERLKGVDSTLKIQPAELGDSAVYLCASSQSGGHEQYFGPGTRLTVT.

The rearrangement links TRBV19 to TRBJ2-6; tentative D call: TRBD2 (6 bases). CDR3 length: 15 residues. Germline V lookup: CDR1 LNHDA, CDR2 SQIVND (reference sequence). Trimming removed 5 bases at V and 0 bases at J, with 8 bases between. This CDR3 reads CASSERVSGANVLTF. In DNA, the CDR3 is TGTGCCAGTAGTGAGCGGGTCTCTGGGGCCAACGTCCTGACTTTC.

The chain links TRBV15 to TRBJ1-5, with TRBD1 identical over 9 bases. The CDR3 is 17 residues long. Germline V gene lookup returns CDR1 LNHNV and CDR2 YYDKDF (reference sequence). Trimming removed 0 bases from V and 1 base from J; junction bases left unmatched: 4. The chain's CDR3 is CATSRDKGTGSNQPQHF. For the CDR3, the DNA is TGTGCCACCAGCAGAGATAAAGGGACAGGGAGCAATCAGCCCCAGCATTTT.

The chain recombines TRBV6-4 with TRBJ2-7; 8 nucleotides align to TRBD2. V shed 0 bases and J 5 bases; nucleotides not matched to a gene: 15. Germline loops: CDR1 MRHNA, CDR2 SNTAGT. CDR3 length equals 18 residues. CDR3 nucleotides: TGTGCCAGCAGTGACTCGAGCAAGTCCGGGAGGGCCTCGGACGAGCAGTACTTC. It yields the protein CASSDSSKSGRASDEQYF.

The J gene is TRBJ1-1, the V gene TRBV29-1; 9 nucleotides agree with TRBD1. The germline gives CDR1 SQVTM, CDR2 ANQGSEA. V lost 4 bases and J lost 5; bases outside the gene matches: 5. The CDR3 length is 13 residues. The CDR3 spells CSVADRGITEAFF. In DNA form, the CDR3 reads TGCAGCGTTGCGGACAGGGGTATTACTGAAGCTTTCTTT.

This rearrangement joins TRBV28 to TRBJ2-7; D gene uncertain. The germline V gene has CDR1 MDHEN and CDR2 SYDVKM. With 3 bases removed from V and 5 bases from J, the gap between germline ends came to 11 bases. The CDR3 has 13 amino acids. CDR3 amino acids: CASSFVRFHEQYF. CDR3 DNA sequence: TGTGCCAGCAGTTTCGTTCGGTTCCACGAGCAGTACTTC.

The gene calls are TRBV15 and TRBJ2-3; 7 nucleotides line up with TRBD2. V shed 0 bases, J shed 0 bases, and the junction held 3 bases outside the gene matches. CDR1 and CDR2 (germline): LNHNV, YYDKDF (reference sequence). This CDR3 contains 16 residues. The CDR3 sequence is CATSRDPAGSTDTQYF. The CDR3 nucleotides are TGTGCCACCAGCAGAGATCCAGCGGGAAGCACAGATACGCAGTATTTT.

This chain links TRBV5-6 with TRBJ2-5; D is possibly TRBD1 (5 bases). Per germline, CDR1 SGHDT and CDR2 YYEEEE. Between the trimmed V and J ends, which lost 1 base and 0 bases, there was a span of 7 bases. The CDR3 covers 14 residues. CDR3 protein: CASSLTGDQETQYF. CDR3 coding DNA: TGTGCCAGCAGCTTGACAGGTGACCAAGAGACCCAGTACTTC.

The chain uses TRBV28 and TRBJ2-7; 10 nucleotides align to TRBD2. J gave up 6 bases and V 8 bases, and 13 bases lay outside the gene matches. Germline CDR1 and CDR2: MDHEN and SYDVKM. The CDR3 length is 15 residues. This CDR3 is CASLQGSSGRLEQYF. The CDR3 coding sequence is TGTGCCAGCCTACAGGGAAGTAGCGGGAGGCTCGAGCAGTACTTC.

The chain has TRBV14 and TRBJ2-2, with 7 bases fitting TRBD1. This CDR3 is built from 13 residues. Germline CDR1 SGHDN, CDR2 FVKESK. Germline trimming cut 1 base from V and 13 bases from J; bases unmatched to any gene: 6. The CDR3 reads CASSQVVGGGLFF. The CDR3 nucleotides read TGTGCCAGCAGCCAAGTCGTAGGGGGCGGGCTGTTTTTT.

The chain links TRBV4-3 to TRBJ2-5; D perhaps matches TRBD2 (5 bases). Per the germline V gene, CDR1 is LGHNA and CDR2 is YSLEER. The CDR3 is 15 amino acids. V was clipped by 0 bases and J by 1 base, with 9 bases between them. CDR3 protein: CASSQDSALQETQYF. The CDR3 DNA reads as TGCGCCAGCAGCCAAGATAGCGCCCTCCAAGAGACCCAGTACTTC.

This chain joins TRBV19 and TRBJ2-5, with a tentative D call TRBD2 (6 bases). This CDR3 comprises 17 residues. The V gene's germline CDR1 is LNHDA and CDR2 SQIVND (reference sequence). Trimming removed 1 base from V and 0 bases from J, with 15 bases in between. CDR3: CASSIAGETDYQETQYF. Written as DNA, the CDR3 is TGTGCCAGTAGTATAGCGGGGGAGACAGACTACCAAGAGACCCAGTACTTC. The full variable domain, rest sourced from reference TRBV19 and TRBJ2-5, is DGGITQSPKYLFRKEGQNVTLSCEQNLNHDAMYWYRQDPGQGLRLIYYSQIVNDFQKGDIAEGYSVSREKKESFPLTVTSAQKNPTAFYLCASSIAGETDYQETQYFGPGTRLLVL.

V is TRBV10-3 and J is TRBJ1-2; 7 nucleotides line up with TRBD1. CDR3 size: 13 residues. The germline gives CDR1 ENHRY, CDR2 SYGVKD. The junction had 5 bases not matched to a gene; V was cut back by 6 bases and J by 4 bases. CDR3 coding DNA: TGTGCCATCAGGGAGACAGGGATCTATGGCTACACCTTC. Its translation is CAIRETGIYGYTF.

This rearrangement joins TRBV13 to TRBJ2-1, with 13 bases fitting TRBD2. The germline CDR1 and CDR2 sequences are PRHDT and FYEKMQ (reference sequence). Trimming removed 5 bases from V and 5 bases from J; junction bases left unmatched: 6. The CDR3 runs to 16 residues. CDR3 DNA sequence: TGTGCCAGCAGCATACTAGCGGGAGGGCCGCACAATGAGCAGTTCTTC. As protein: CASSILAGGPHNEQFF. The whole variable domain, filled in from reference TRBV13 and TRBJ2-1, reads AAGVIQSPRHLIKEKRETATLKCYPIPRHDTVYWYQQGPGQDPQFLISFYEKMQSDKGSIPDRFSAQQFSDYHSELNMSSLELGDSALYFCASSILAGGPHNEQFFGPGTRLTVL.

The chain is built from TRBV28 and TRBJ1-1; a possible D gene is TRBD1 (5 bases). CDR1 is MDHEN and CDR2 is SYDVKM in the germline V gene. Trimming took 9 bases from V and 1 from J, leaving 15 bases between them. This CDR3 is 14 amino acids long. This chain's CDR3 is CASGAEGTNTEAFF. Written as DNA, the CDR3 is TGTGCCAGTGGGGCGGAGGGCACGAACACTGAAGCTTTCTTT.

The V and J genes are TRBV3-1 (or the pseudogene TRBV3-2) and TRBJ2-5, with a possible D match to TRBD2 (6 bases). This CDR3 is 14 amino acids long. In germline, CDR1 is LGHDT, CDR2 YNNKEL (reference sequence). V shed 3 bases and J shed 5 bases, with 13 bases lying between them. The CDR3 DNA follows: TGTGCCAGCAGCCATCCCCTAGCGAGCGAGACCCAGTACTTC. It yields the protein CASSHPLASETQYF.

The J gene is TRBJ2-3, the V gene TRBV15, with 9 bases aligning to TRBD1. Germline CDR1 reads LNHNV; CDR2 reads YYDKDF (reference sequence). The junction had 3 bases not matched to a gene; V was cut back by 3 bases and J by 2 bases. There are 15 residues in the CDR3. CDR3 residues: CATSSGTGNTDTQYF. DNA for the CDR3: TGTGCCACCAGCAGCGGGACAGGGAACACAGATACGCAGTATTTT.

This chain connects TRBV21-1 to TRBJ2-7; the table's D call of TRBD2 was not tested on the DNA. TRBV21-1 is a known pseudogene. The CDR3 totals 15 residues. CDR3 in amino acids: CASSKARRENYEQYF. In DNA, the CDR3 is TGTGCCAGCAGCAAAGCGAGGAGGGAGAACTACGAGCAGTACTTC.

The chain couples TRBV24-1 to TRBJ2-2, with a possible D match to TRBD1 (5 bases). Germline V gene sequence: CDR1 KGHDR, CDR2 SFDVKD. The CDR3 runs to 18 residues. V lost 4 bases and J lost 0, with 17 bases in between. CDR3 bases: TGTGCCACCAGTGACCCCGCCTTTCGACAGCCGAACACCGGGGAGCTGTTTTTT. It translates to CATSDPAFRQPNTGELFF.